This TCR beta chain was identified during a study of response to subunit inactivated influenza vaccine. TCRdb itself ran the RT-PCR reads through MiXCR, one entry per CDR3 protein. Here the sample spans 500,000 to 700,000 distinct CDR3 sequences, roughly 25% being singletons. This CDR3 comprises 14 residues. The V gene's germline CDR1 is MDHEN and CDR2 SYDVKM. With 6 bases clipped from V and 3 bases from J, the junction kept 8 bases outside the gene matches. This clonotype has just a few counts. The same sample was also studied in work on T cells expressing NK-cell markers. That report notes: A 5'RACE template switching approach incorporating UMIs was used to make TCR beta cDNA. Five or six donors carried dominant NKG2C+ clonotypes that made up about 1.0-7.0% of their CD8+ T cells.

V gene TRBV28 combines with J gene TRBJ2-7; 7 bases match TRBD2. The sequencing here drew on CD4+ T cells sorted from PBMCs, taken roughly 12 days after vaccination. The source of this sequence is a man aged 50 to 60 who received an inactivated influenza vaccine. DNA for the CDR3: TGTGCCAGCAGACGAGCTGGGGGGGGCTACGAGCAGTACTTC. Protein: CASRRAGGGYEQYF.